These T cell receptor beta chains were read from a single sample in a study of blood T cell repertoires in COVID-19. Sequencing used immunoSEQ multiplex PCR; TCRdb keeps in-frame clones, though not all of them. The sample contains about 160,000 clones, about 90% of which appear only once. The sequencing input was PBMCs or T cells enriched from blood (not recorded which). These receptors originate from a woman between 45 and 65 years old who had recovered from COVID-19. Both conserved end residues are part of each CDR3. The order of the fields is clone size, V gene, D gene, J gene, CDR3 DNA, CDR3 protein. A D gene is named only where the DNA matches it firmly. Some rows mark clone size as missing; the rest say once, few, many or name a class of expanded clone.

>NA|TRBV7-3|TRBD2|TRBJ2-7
TGTGCCAGCAGCTTATCCGGGACTAGCGTCGAGCAGTACTTC
CASSLSGTSVEQYF
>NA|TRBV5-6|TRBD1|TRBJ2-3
TGTGCCAGCGCCAGGCGGCGGGACAGGGTAACAGATACGCAGTATTTT
CASARRRDRVTDTQYF
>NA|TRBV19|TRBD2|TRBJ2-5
TGTGCCAGTAGTATAGGTAGTAGCGGGATGGAGACCCAGTACTTC
CASSIGSSGMETQYF
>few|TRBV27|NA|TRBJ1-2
TGTGCCAGCAAGAGCTTTGCAGGGGATGGCTACACCTTC
CASKSFAGDGYTF
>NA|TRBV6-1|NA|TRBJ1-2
TGTGCCAGCAGTGAAGCGAGAGGACAGCCATATGGCTACACCTTC
CASSEARGQPYGYTF
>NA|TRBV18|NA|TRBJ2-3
TGTGCCAGCTCACCACCCGACAGAGCCACAGATACGCAGTATTTT
CASSPPDRATDTQYF
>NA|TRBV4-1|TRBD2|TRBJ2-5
TGCGCCAGCAGCCAAGTCAGCGGGAGGGCCCCGGCGACCCAGTACTTC
CASSQVSGRAPATQYF
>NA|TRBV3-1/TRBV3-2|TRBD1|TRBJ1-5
TGTGCCAGCAGCCAAGGGACAGGAAATAGCAATCAGCCCCAGCATTTT
CASSQGTGNSNQPQHF
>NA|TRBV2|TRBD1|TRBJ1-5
TGTGCCAGCAGGCGGGGACAGGCCGGCAATCAGCCCCAGCATTTT
CASRRGQAGNQPQHF
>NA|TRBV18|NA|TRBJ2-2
TGTGCCAGCTCACCACCAGGGGCGAACACCGGGGAGCTGTTTTTT
CASSPPGANTGELFF
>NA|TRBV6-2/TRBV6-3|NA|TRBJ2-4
TGTGCCAGCAGTTACGAGGCTTTAGCCAAAAACATTCAGTACTTC
CASSYEALAKNIQYF
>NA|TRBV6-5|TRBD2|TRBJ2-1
TGTGCCAGCAGTTCTCTGCCGGGCGCGGGAGTTGATGAGCAGTTCTTC
CASSSLPGAGVDEQFF
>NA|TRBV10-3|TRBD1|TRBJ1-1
TGTGCCATCAGAACGGGACAGAGGAACACTGAAGCTTTCTTT
CAIRTGQRNTEAFF
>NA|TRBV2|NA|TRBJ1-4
TGTGCCAGCAGTGTGCGGAGAGGGAGTGAAAAACTGTTTTTT
CASSVRRGSEKLFF
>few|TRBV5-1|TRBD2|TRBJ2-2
TGCGCCAGCAGCTTGCCCGGACTAGCGGGAGGAAGCACCGGGGAGCTGTTTTTT
CASSLPGLAGGSTGELFF
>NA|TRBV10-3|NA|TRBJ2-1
TGTGCCATCAGGGGGGCTAGCGGACCTTCCTACAATGAGCAGTTCTTC
CAIRGASGPSYNEQFF
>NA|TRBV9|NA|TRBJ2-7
TGTGCCAGCAGCGTAGCTCCAGGGACCTACGAGCAGTACTTC
CASSVAPGTYEQYF
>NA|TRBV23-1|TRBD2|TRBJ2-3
TGCGCCAGCAACCCCCTTCGACCACTAGCGGGAGGGAATAGCACAGATACGCAGTATTTT
CASNPLRPLAGGNSTDTQYF
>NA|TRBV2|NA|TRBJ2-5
TGTGCCAGCAGTGAAGCCGAAAGGGGTAGGGATAAAACGACCCAGTACTTC
CASSEAERGRDKTTQYF
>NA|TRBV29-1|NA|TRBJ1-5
TGCAGCGCCGTCACTGGCGGGGGACCGAATCAGCCCCAGCATTTT
CSAVTGGGPNQPQHF
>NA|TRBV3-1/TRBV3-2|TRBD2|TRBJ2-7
TGTGTCAGCAGCCAAGGTGGACTAGCGGGATCTTACGAGCAGTACTTC
CVSSQGGLAGSYEQYF
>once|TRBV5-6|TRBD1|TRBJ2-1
TGTGCCAGCAGCCAGCCCGGGACAGGGGTCCATGAGCAGTTCTTC
CASSQPGTGVHEQFF